This T cell receptor beta chain appears in the sequencing data of a study of blood T cell repertoires in COVID-19. Across the study: T cells, B-cell-depleted T cells, or PBMCs provided the cDNA or gDNA that served as material.

Some clones are missing from TCRdb's copy, which holds only in-frame ones; the method was immunoSEQ multiplex PCR. The data show about 300,000 clones, roughly 90% seen once. With V trimmed by 2 bases and J by 4 bases, 7 bases remained unmatched. This CDR3 spans 15 amino acids. CDR1 SGHRS and CDR2 YFSETQ come from the germline V gene. Participant-reported clinical history was the basis for cohort assignment. Donors in Cohort 3 counted as recovered after two negative PCRs, clearance, or symptom resolution. The receptor comes from a man in his 60s who had recovered from COVID-19. This chain joins TRBV5-1 and TRBJ1-1; 8 bases line up with TRBD1. Specimen: PBMCs or T cells enriched from blood (not recorded which). CDR3 sequence reads: CASSLISTGGTEAFF. In nucleotides, the CDR3 is TGCGCCAGCAGCTTAATTAGCACAGGGGGCACTGAAGCTTTCTTT. The full variable domain, with the rest looked up from reference TRBV5-1 and TRBJ1-1, is KAGVTQTPRYLIKTRGQQVTLSCSPISGHRSVSWYQQTPGQGLQFLFEYFSETQRNKGNFPGRFSGRQFSNSRSEMNVSTLELGDSALYLCASSLISTGGTEAFFGQGTRLTVV.